Each of the 17 T cell receptor beta chains below was sequenced from the same sample in a study of T cells in Graves' hyperthyroidism and ophthalmopathy. RNA transcripts provided the source from which TCR beta CDR3 regions were amplified. When the TCR CDR3 underwent first-round RT-PCR, the HTBI primer set was used. TCRdb re-analysed the multiplex PCR reads in MiXCR, keeping a single row per CDR3 protein. The sample carries 160,000 or so distinct CDR3 sequences, over 8% recorded once. Sequencing used blood. All receptors come from a woman between 18 and 30 years old with Graves' hyperthyroidism that later progressed to Graves' ophthalmopathy.

This clonotype has ten or more counts. Germline and junction disagree at one end, which may indicate a read error. The chain employs TRBV12-3 or TRBV12-4 and TRBJ2-1; D not certain. This CDR3 comprises 15 residues. CDR3 sequence reads: CASSLGGSSYNEQFF. CDR3 bases: TGTGCCAGCAGCTTAGGCGGTTCCTCCTACAATGAGCAGTTCTTC.

Many counts were recorded for this clonotype. This chain connects TRBV6-5 to TRBJ2-3; no clear D gene. The CDR3 runs 13 residues. In germline, CDR1 is MNHEY, CDR2 SVGAGI. V dropped 2 bases and J dropped 1 base, with 4 bases sitting between them. The CDR3 DNA is TGTGCCAGCAGTTACAGCGGCACAGATACGCAGTATTTT. Residues: CASSYSGTDTQYF.

This clonotype was seen a few times. V is TRBV20-1 and J is TRBJ2-3, with TRBD2 matching 8 bases. The CDR3 covers 15 residues. Unmatched junction bases numbered 12, after V lost 5 bases and J lost 5 bases. From germline, CDR1 is DFQATT and CDR2 SNEGSKA (reference sequence). As DNA, the CDR3 is TGCAGTGCTCCCTCCACGCGGGAGGTCGTAGATACGCAGTATTTT. This sequence encodes CSAPSTREVVDTQYF.

This clonotype was recorded only once. The V call is TRBV7-2, the J call TRBJ2-2; 9 nucleotides align to TRBD2. Germline V gene lookup returns CDR1 SGHTA and CDR2 FQGNSA. The CDR3 extends over 16 amino acids. V gave up 5 bases and J gave up 2 bases; unmatched junction bases: 6. This chain's CDR3 is CASSGRGLANTGELFF. CDR3 DNA sequence: TGTGCCAGCAGCGGACGGGGACTAGCTAACACCGGGGAGCTGTTTTTT.

This clonotype has more than one count but fewer than ten. This clone may be a read error of a much larger clone one base away. J is TRBJ1-1 and V is TRBV6-2 or TRBV6-3; D ambiguous. Trimming cost V 8 bases and J 5 bases, with 9 bases left between them. CDR3 length equals 11 residues. In germline, CDR1 is MNHEY, CDR2 SVGEGT. The CDR3 is CASAPGTEAFF. The CDR3 DNA reads as TGTGCCAGCGCCCCGGGGACTGAAGCTTTCTTT.

This clonotype was counted at least ten times. The J gene is TRBJ2-7, the V gene TRBV7-8; 10 nucleotides match TRBD1. Trimming cost V 2 bases and J 0 bases; bases outside gene matches: 1. This CDR3 has 15 residues. Per the germline V gene, CDR1 is SGHVS and CDR2 is FQNEAQ. This CDR3 is CASSLRTGGSYEQYF. The CDR3 DNA sequence: TGTGCCAGCAGCTTACGGACAGGGGGCTCCTACGAGCAGTACTTC. Combining the CDR3 with reference TRBV7-8 and TRBJ2-7 gives the whole variable domain GAGVSQSPRYKVAKRGQDVALRCDPISGHVSLFWYQQALGQGPEFLTYFQNEAQLDKSGLPSDRFFAERPEGSVSTLKIQRTQQEDSAVYLCASSLRTGGSYEQYFGPGTRLTVT.

This clonotype showed up many times. The chain is built from TRBV12-3 or TRBV12-4 and TRBJ1-3; D is ambiguous. The CDR3 is 17 amino acids. V shed 2 bases and J shed 0 bases, with 14 bases lying between them. The CDR3 region is CASSLRERRSSGNTIYF. CDR3 nucleotide sequence: TGTGCCAGCAGTTTAAGAGAGAGAAGAAGCTCTGGAAACACCATATATTTT.

The table lists this clonotype with many counts. The V and J genes are TRBV20-1 and TRBJ2-5; D unclear. V lost 3 bases and J 2 bases, leaving 7 bases between the germline ends. From germline, CDR1 is DFQATT and CDR2 SNEGSKA (reference sequence). CDR3 length: 12 residues. The CDR3 sequence: CSASFAQETQYF. DNA for the CDR3: TGCAGTGCTAGTTTCGCGCAAGAGACCCAGTACTTC.

This clonotype was detected many times. The rearrangement uses TRBV20-1 and TRBJ2-3; TRBD1 aligns across 9 bases. Germline assignment: CDR1 DFQATT and CDR2 SNEGSKA (reference sequence). After removal of 0 bases from V and 5 bases from J, the junction contained 9 bases not matched to a gene. There are 16 residues in the CDR3. CDR3 region: CSAREMRQGVGDTQYF. CDR3 in DNA: TGCAGTGCTAGAGAGATGAGACAGGGGGTTGGAGATACGCAGTATTTT.

In this sample, this clonotype turned up many times. The CDR3 reads CASSRGERGSTGELFF. CDR3 coding DNA: TGTGCCAGCAGCCGCGGGGAGCGGGGGTCCACCGGGGAGCTGTTTTTT. This chain uses TRBV3-1 with TRBJ2-2; 8 nucleotides agree with TRBD2. This CDR3 comprises 16 residues. Germline-derived CDR1 and CDR2 are LGHDT and YNNKEL (reference sequence). With V trimmed by 4 bases and J by 4 bases, 8 bases remained unmatched.

The sample holds many counts of this clonotype. The rearrangement links TRBV6-1 to TRBJ1-1; no clear D gene. There are 13 residues in the CDR3. Deletions cut 6 bases from V and 4 bases from J, with 12 bases between. Germline V gives CDR1 MNHNS, CDR2 SASEGT. CDR3 amino acids: CASSQRVGTEAFF. The CDR3 DNA follows: TGTGCCAGCAGCCAAAGGGTGGGCACTGAAGCTTTCTTT.

In this sample, this clonotype turned up many times. The V call is TRBV24-1, the J call TRBJ2-5; 12 nucleotides align to TRBD1. Germline V gene lookup returns CDR1 KGHDR and CDR2 SFDVKD. V was clipped by 1 base and J by 5 bases; unmatched bases: 13. The CDR3 is 19 residues long. The CDR3 region is CATSDLTWARDRGRETQYF. The CDR3 DNA is TGTGCCACCAGTGATTTAACTTGGGCACGGGACAGGGGGCGGGAGACCCAGTACTTC.

There are many counts of this clonotype. V and J are TRBV20-1 and TRBJ1-6; tentative D call: TRBD1 (6 bases). V was cut by 3 bases and J by 9 bases, with 12 bases left in between. This CDR3 has 13 amino acids. Germline values: CDR1 DFQATT, CDR2 SNEGSKA (reference sequence). CDR3 sequence reads: CSASSQGSSPLHF. Here the CDR3 DNA reads TGCAGTGCTAGCAGTCAGGGGAGTTCACCCCTCCACTTT.

This clonotype was counted at least ten times. The gene calls are TRBV20-1 and TRBJ2-7; 8 bases line up with TRBD1. V trimming: 3 bases; J trimming: 3 bases; junction bases outside the gene matches: 4. The CDR3 has 13 residues. Looked up from germline, CDR1 is DFQATT and CDR2 is SNEGSKA (reference sequence). CDR3 nucleotides: TGCAGTGCTAGTGGACAGGGACTCTACGAGCAGTACTTC. Its translation is CSASGQGLYEQYF.

There are many counts of this clonotype. The V gene is TRBV28, the J gene TRBJ2-2; 8 nucleotides match TRBD1. Germline V gene lookup returns CDR1 MDHEN and CDR2 SYDVKM. This CDR3 has 19 residues. The junction had 16 bases not matched to a gene; V was cut back by 4 bases and J by 3 bases. For the CDR3, the DNA is TGTGCCAGCAGTTCTTCACACGACAGGGGAGCCTTCCACACCGGGGAGCTGTTTTTT. Protein product: CASSSSHDRGAFHTGELFF. The variable domain in full, completed from reference TRBV28 and TRBJ2-2, reads DVKVTQSSRYLVKRTGEKVFLECVQDMDHENMFWYRQDPGLGLRLIYFSYDVKMKEKGDIPEGYSVSREKKERFSLILESASTNQTSMYLCASSSSHDRGAFHTGELFFGEGSRLTVL.

This clonotype showed up many times. The chain carries TRBV7-6 and TRBJ2-7, with 12 bases that match TRBD1. V shed 2 bases, J shed 7 bases, and the junction held 9 bases outside the gene matches. Germline assignment: CDR1 SGHVS and CDR2 FNYEAQ. The CDR3 extends over 16 amino acids. Here the CDR3 DNA reads TGTGCCAGCAGCTTATCGGGGGGACAGGGGGCGAGGGAGCAGTACTTC. Protein: CASSLSGGQGAREQYF.

Notes on this clonotype: At one end, the junction sequence differs from germline, possibly due to a read error. For the CDR3, the DNA is TGTGCCAGCTCACCACTCGAGCGGGCTAGCACAGATATGCAGTATTTT. Residues: CASSPLERASTDMQYF. The rearrangement links TRBV18 to TRBJ2-3; possibly TRBD2 for D (6 bases). CDR3 length equals 16 residues. Per the germline V gene, CDR1 is KGHSH and CDR2 is LQKENI.